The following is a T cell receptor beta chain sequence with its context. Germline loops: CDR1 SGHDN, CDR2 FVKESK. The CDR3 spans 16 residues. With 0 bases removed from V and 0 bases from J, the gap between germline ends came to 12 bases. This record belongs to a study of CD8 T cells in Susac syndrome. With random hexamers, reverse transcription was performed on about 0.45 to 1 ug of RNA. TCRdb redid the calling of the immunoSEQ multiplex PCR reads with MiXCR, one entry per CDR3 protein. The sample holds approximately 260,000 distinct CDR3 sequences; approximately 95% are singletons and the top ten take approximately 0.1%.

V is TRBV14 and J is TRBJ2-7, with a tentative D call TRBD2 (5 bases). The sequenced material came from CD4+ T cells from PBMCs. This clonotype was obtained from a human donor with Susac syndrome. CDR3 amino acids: CASSQDLAASSYEQYF. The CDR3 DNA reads TGTGCCAGCAGCCAAGATCTAGCCGCCAGCTCCTACGAGCAGTACTTC.